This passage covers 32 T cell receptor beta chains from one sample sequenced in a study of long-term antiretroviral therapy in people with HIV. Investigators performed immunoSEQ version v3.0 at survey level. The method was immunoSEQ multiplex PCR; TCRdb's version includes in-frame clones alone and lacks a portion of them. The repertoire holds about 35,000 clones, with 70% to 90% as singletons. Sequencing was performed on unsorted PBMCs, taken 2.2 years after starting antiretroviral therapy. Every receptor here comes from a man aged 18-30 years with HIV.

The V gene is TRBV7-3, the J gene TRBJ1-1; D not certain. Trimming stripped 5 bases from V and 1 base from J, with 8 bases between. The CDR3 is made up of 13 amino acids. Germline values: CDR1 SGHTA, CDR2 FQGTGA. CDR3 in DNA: TGTGCCAGCAGCAAGAATGAGAACACTGAAGCTTTCTTT. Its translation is CASSKNENTEAFF.

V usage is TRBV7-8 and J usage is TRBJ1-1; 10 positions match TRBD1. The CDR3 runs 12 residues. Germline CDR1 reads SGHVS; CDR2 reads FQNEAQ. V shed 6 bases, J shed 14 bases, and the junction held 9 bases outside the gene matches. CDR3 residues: CASSTSGTGEFF. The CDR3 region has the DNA TGTGCCAGCAGTACGTCCGGGACAGGGGAATTCTTT.

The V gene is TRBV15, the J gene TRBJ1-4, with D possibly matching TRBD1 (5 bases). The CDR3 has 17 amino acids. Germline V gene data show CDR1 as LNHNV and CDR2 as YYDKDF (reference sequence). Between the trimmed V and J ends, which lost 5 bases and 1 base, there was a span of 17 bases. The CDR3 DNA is TGTGCCACCAGCTATAGCCTAAGGACACGAACTAATGAAAAACTGTTTTTT. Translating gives CATSYSLRTRTNEKLFF.

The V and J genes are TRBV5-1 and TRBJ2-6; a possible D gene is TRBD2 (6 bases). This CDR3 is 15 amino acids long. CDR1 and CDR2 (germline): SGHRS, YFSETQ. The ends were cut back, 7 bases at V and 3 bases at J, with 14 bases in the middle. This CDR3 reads CASGLSGFGANVLTF. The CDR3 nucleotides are TGCGCCAGCGGACTATCAGGCTTTGGGGCCAACGTCCTGACTTTC.

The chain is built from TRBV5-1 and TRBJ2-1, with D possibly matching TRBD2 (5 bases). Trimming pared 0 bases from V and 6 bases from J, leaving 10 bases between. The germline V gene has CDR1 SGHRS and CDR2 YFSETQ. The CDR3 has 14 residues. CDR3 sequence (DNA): TGCGCCAGCAGCTTGGCAAAGGGAGCCAATGAGCAGTTCTTC. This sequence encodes CASSLAKGANEQFF.

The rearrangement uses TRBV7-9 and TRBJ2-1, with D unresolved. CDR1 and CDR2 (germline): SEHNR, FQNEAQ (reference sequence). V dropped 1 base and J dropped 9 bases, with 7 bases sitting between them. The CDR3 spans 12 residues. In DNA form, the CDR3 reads TGTGCCAGCAGCTTAGATCTGACTGAGCAGTTCTTC. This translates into CASSLDLTEQFF. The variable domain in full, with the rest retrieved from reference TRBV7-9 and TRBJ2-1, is DTGVSQNPRHKITKRGQNVTFRCDPISEHNRLYWYRQTLGQGPEFLTYFQNEAQLEKSRLLSDRFSAERPKGSFSTLEIQRTEQGDSAMYLCASSLDLTEQFFGPGTRLTVL.

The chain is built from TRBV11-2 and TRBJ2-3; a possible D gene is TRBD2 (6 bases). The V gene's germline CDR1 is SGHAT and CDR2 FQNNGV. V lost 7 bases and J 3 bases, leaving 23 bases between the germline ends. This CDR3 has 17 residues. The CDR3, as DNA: TGTGCCAGCACCAGCCGGAGGGTCTTGTCGTTTACAGATACGCAGTATTTT. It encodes CASTSRRVLSFTDTQYF.

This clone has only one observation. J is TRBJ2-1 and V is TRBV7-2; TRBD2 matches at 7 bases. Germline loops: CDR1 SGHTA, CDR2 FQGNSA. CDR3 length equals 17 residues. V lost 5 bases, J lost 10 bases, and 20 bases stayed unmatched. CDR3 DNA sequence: TGTGCCAGCAGCGGCCCCGGAGATGGGAGGGCCAGTCGGGAGCAGTTCTTC. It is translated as CASSGPGDGRASREQFF.

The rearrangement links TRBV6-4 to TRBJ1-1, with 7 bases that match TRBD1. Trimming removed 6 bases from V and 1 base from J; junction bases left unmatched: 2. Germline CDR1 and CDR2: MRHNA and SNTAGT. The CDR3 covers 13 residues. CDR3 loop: CASRRTGNTEAFF. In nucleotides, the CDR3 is TGTGCCAGCAGGAGGACAGGGAACACTGAAGCTTTCTTT.

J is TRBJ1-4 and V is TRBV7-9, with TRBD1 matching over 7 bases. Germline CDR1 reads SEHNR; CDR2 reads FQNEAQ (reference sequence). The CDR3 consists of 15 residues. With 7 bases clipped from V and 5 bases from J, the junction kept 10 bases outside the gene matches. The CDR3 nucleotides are TGTGCCAGCACTGCCCCGGACAGGAGGAATGAAAAACTGTTTTTT. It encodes CASTAPDRRNEKLFF.

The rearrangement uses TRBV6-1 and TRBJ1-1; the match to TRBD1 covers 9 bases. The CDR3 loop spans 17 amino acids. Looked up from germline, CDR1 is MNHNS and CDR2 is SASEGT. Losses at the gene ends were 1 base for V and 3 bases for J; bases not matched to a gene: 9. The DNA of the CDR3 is TGTGCCAGCAGTGAAGGGACAGGGGACGCGGGTGACACTGAAGCTTTCTTT. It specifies CASSEGTGDAGDTEAFF.

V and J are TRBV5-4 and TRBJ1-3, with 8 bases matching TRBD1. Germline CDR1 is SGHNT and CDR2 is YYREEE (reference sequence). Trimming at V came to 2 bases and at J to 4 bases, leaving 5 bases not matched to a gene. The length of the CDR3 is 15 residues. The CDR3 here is CASSFQGAGGNTIYF. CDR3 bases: TGTGCCAGCAGCTTCCAGGGGGCAGGGGGAAACACCATATATTTT. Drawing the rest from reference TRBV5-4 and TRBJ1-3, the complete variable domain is ETGVTQSPTHLIKTRGQQVTLRCSSQSGHNTVSWYQQALGQGPQFIFQYYREEENGRGNFPPRFSGLQFPNYSSELNVNALELDDSALYLCASSFQGAGGNTIYFGEGSWLTVV.

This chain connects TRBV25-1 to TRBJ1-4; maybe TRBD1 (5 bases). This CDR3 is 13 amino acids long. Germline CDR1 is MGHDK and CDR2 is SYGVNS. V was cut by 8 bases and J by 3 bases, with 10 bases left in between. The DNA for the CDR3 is TGTGCCAGCCGCGGGGGGTCTAATGAAAAACTGTTTTTT. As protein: CASRGGSNEKLFF.

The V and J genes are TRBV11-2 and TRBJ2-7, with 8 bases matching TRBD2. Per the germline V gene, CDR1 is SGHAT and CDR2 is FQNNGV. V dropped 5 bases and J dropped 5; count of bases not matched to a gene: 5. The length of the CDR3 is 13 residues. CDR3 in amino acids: CASSPRGGDEQYF. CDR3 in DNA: TGTGCCAGCAGCCCACGGGGGGGGGACGAGCAGTACTTC.

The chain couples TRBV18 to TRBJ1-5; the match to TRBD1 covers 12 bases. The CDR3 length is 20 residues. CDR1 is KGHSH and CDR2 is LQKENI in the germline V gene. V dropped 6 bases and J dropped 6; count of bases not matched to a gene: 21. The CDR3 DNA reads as TGTGCCAGCTCGTCACTCGGGACAGGGGGCGGAGGTACTAGGGGTCAGCCCCAGCATTTT. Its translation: CASSSLGTGGGGTRGQPQHF.

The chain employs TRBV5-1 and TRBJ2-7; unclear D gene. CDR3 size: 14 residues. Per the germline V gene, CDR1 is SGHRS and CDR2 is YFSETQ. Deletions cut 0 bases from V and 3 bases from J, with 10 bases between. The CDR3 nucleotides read TGCGCCAGCAGCTTGGATACGTCAGTCTACGAGCAGTACTTC. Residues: CASSLDTSVYEQYF.

DNA for the CDR3: TGTGCCAGCAGCGCACCACTAGGGGGGACACCCTACAATGAGCAGTTCTTC. This translates into CASSAPLGGTPYNEQFF. The V gene is TRBV9, the J gene TRBJ2-1; possibly TRBD1 or TRBD2 for D (6 bases each). This CDR3 spans 17 amino acids. Per the germline V gene, CDR1 is SGDLS and CDR2 is YYNGEE. Trimming shortened V by 3 bases and J by 2 bases, and 18 bases separated the two germline ends.

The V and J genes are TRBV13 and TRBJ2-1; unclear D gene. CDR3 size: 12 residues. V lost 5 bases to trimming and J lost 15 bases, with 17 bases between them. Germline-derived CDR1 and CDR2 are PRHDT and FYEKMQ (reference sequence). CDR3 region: CASSVYAEFPFF. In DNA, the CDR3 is TGTGCCAGCAGCGTCTACGCTGAGTTTCCGTTCTTC. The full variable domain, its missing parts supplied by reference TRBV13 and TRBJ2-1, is AAGVIQSPRHLIKEKRETATLKCYPIPRHDTVYWYQQGPGQDPQFLISFYEKMQSDKGSIPDRFSAQQFSDYHSELNMSSLELGDSALYFCASSVYAEFPFFGPGTRLTVL.

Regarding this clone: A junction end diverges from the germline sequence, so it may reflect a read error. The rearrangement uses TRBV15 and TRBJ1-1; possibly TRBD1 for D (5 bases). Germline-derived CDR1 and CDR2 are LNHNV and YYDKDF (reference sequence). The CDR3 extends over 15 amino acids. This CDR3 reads CATSGERGLVWEAFF. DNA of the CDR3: TGTGCCACCAGCGGAGAAAGGGGTTTGGTGTGGGAAGCTTTCTTT.

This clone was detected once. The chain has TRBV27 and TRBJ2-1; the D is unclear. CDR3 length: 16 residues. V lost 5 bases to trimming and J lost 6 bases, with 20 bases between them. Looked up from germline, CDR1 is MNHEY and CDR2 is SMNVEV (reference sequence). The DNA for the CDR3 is TGTGCCAGCAGTATCCATAGACCCGGGTCTACCAATGAGCAGTTCTTC. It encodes CASSIHRPGSTNEQFF.

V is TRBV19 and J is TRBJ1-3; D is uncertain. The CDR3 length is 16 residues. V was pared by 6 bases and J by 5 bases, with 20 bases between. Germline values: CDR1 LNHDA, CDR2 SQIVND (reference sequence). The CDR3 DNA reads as TGTGCCAGTAGCAGCCAAGAGAGGGCCAAGAGAAACACCATATATTTT. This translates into CASSSQERAKRNTIYF.

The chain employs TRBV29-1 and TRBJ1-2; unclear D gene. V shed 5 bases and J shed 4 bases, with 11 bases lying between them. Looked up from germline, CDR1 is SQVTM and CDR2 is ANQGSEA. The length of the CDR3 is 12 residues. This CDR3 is CSVRKGLYGYTF. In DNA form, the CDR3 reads TGCAGCGTTAGGAAGGGTCTCTATGGCTACACCTTC. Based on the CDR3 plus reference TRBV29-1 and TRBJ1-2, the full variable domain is SAVISQKPSRDICQRGTSLTIQCQVDSQVTMMFWYRQQPGQSLTLIATANQGSEATYESGFVIDKFPISRPNLTFSTLTVSNMSPEDSSIYLCSVRKGLYGYTFGSGTRLTVV.

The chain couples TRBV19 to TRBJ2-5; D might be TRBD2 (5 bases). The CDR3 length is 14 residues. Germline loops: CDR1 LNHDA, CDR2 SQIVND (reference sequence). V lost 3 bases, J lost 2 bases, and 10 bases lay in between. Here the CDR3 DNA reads TGTGCCAGTAGTATCAGGACTGCGCAAGAGACCCAGTACTTC. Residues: CASSIRTAQETQYF.

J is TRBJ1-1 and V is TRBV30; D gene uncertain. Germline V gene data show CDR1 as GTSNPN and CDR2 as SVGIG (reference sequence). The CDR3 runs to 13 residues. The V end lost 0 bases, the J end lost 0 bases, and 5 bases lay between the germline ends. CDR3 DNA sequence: TGTGCCTGGAGTGTTAGGTTGAACACTGAAGCTTTCTTT. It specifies CAWSVRLNTEAFF.

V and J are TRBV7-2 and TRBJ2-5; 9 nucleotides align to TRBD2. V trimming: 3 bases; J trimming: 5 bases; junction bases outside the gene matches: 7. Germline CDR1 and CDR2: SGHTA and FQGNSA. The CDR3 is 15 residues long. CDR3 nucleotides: TGTGCCAGCAGCTTCGGCGGGGGGGCCCTCGAGACCCAGTACTTC. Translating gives CASSFGGGALETQYF.

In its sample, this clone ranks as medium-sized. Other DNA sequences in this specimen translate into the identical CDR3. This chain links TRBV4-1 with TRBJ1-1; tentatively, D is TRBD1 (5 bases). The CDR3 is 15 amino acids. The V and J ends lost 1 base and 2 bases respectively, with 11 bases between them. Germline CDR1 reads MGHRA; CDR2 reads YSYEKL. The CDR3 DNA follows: TGCGCCAGCAGCCAAGGGGGCCCAGCTAACACTGAAGCTTTCTTT. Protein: CASSQGGPANTEAFF.

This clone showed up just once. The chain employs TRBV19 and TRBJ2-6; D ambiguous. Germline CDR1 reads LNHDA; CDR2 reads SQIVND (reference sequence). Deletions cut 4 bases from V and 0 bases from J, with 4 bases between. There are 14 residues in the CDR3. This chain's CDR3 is CASSRSSGANVLTF. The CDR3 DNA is TGTGCCAGTAGTAGGAGCTCTGGGGCCAACGTCCTGACTTTC.

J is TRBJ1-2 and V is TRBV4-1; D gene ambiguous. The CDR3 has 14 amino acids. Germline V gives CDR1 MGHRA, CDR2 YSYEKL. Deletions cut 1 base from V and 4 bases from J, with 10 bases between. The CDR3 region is CASSQAAGGYGYTF. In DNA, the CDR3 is TGCGCCAGCAGCCAAGCGGCGGGAGGCTATGGCTACACCTTC.

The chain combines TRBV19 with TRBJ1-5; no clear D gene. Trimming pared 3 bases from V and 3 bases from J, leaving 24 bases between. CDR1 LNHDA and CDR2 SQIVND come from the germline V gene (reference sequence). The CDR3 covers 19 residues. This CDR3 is CASSISEAGRNSFNQPQHF. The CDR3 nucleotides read TGTGCCAGTAGTATCTCGGAGGCAGGCCGTAATAGTTTCAATCAGCCCCAGCATTTT.

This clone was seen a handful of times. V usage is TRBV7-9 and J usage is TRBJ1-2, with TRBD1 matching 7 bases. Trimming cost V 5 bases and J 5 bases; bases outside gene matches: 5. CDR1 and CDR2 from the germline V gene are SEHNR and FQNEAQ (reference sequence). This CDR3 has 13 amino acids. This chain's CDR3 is CASSLTGPYGYTF. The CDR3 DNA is TGTGCCAGCAGCCTGACAGGGCCGTATGGCTACACCTTC.

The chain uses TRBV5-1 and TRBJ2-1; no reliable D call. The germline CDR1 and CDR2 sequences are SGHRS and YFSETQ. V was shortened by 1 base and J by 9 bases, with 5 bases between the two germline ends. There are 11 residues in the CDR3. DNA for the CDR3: TGCGCCAGCAGCTTGTTTGGTGAGCAGTTCTTC. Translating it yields CASSLFGEQFF.

The CDR3: CASRLTGTGVNEQFF. CDR3 in DNA: TGTGCCAGTAGGCTTACCGGGACAGGGGTCAATGAGCAGTTCTTC. V is TRBV19 and J is TRBJ2-1; 10 nucleotides match TRBD1. This CDR3 is 15 amino acids long. V lost 6 bases and J lost 6; bases outside the gene matches: 8. Germline values: CDR1 LNHDA, CDR2 SQIVND (reference sequence).